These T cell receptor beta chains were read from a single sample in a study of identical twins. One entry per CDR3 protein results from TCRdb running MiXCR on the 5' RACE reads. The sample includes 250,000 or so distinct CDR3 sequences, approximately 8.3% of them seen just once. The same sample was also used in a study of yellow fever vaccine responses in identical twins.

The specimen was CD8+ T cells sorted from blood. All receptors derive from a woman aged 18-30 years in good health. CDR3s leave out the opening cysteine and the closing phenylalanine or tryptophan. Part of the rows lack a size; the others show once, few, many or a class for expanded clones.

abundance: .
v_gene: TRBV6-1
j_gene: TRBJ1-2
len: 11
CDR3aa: ASSPWEGYGYT

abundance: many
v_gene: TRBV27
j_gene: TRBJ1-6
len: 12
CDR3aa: ASSSGTGNSPLH

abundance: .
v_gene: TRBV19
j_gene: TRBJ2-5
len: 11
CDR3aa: ASSRQGSETQY

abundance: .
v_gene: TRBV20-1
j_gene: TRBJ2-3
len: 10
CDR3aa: SAEKSGDTQY

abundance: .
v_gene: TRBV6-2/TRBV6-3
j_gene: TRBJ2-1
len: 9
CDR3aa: ASSYSWEQF

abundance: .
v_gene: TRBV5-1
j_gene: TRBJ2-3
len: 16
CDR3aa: ASSFPVSGGPSTDTQY

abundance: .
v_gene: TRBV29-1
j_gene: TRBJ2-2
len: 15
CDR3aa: SVEKRGQTANTGELF

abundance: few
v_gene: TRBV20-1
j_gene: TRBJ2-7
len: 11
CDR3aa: SKRAVSSYEQY

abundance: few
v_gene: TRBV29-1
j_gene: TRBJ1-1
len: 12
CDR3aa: SVAPVTGNTEAF

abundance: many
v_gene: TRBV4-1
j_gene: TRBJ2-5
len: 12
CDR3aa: ASSQEGLAGTQY

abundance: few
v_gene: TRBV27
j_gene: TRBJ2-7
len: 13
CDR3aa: ASSLQGAVSYEQY

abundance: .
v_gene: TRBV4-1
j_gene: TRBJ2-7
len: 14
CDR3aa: ASSQDRGLSYYEQY

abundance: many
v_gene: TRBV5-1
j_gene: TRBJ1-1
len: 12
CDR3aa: ASSLERGLAEAF

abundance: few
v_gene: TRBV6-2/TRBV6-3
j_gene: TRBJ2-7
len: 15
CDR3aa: ASSYRAGLARPYEQY

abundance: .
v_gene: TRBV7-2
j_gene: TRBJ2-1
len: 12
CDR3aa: ASSFEGGLNEQF

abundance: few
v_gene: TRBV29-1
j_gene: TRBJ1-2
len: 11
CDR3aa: SVVAEGTNGYT

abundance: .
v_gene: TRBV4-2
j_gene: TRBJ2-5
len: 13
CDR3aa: ASSQDLRVEETQY

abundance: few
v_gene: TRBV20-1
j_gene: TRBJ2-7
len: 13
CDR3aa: SARDIQGPLYEQY

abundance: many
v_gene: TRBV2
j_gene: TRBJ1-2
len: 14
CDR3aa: ASTVPGTGLNYGYT

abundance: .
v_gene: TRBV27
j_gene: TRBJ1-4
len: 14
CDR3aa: ASSLTGIAANEKLF

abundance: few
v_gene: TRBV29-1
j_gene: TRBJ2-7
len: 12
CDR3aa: SVQRTSGSYEQY

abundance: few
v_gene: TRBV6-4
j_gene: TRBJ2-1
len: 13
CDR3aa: ASSELYPPWNEQF

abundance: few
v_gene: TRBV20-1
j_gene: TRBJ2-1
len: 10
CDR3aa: SARDQVNEQF

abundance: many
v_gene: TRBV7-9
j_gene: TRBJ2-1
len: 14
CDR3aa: ASSPKTSGRFNEQF

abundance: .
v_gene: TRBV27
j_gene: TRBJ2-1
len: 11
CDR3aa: ASSFSGHNEQF

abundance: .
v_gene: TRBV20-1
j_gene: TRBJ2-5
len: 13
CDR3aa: SVLRTRARSETQY

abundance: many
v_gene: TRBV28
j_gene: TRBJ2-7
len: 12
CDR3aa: ASTPGLGGYEQY

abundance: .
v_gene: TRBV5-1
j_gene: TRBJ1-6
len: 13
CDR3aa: ASSLAGVYGSPLH

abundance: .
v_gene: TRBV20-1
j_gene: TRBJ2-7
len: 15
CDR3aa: SARDGTLTSLPYEQY

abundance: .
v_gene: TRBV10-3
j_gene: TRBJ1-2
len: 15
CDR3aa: AISAGGTGDTNYGYT

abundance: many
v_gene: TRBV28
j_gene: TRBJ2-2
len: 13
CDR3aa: ASSFTTGDTGELF

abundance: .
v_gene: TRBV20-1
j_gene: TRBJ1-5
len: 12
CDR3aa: SARPRGEAQPQH

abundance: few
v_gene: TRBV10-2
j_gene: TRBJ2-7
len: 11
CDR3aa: ASSEFRAYEQY

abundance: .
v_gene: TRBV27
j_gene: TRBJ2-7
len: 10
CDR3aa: ASSSRDGEQY

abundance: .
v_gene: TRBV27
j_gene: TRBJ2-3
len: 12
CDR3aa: ATQSGSGLDTQY

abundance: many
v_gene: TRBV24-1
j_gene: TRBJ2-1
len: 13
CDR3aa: ATASGTSGFNEQF

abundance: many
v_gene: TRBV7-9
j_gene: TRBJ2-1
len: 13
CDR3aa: ASSSDRDSYNEQF

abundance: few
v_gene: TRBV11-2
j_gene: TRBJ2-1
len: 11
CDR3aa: ASSLGLGTTPF

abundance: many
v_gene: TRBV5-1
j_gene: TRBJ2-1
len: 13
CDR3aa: ASSFRGGPLDEQF

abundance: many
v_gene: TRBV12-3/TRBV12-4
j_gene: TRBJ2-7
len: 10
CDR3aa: ASSPTWNEQY

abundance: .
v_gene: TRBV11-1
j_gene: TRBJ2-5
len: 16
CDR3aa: ASSSPSSGGPVQETQY

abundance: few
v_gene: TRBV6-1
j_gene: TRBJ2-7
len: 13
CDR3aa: ASSMRQAGTPEQY

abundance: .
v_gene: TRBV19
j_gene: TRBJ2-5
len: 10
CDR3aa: ASMCGGETQY

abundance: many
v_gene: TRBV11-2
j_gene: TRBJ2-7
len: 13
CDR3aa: ASSLVGPEIHEQY

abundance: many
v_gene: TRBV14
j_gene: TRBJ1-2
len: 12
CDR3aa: ASSQGQGDYGYT

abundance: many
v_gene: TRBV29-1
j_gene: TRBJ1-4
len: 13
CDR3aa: SVDILQVDNEKLF